This record concerns one TCR beta chain sequence. The data stem from a study of OX40 agonist ivuxolimab in advanced cancers. Clones were sequenced by immunoSEQ multiplex PCR, and TCRdb holds only the in-frame ones, with some missing. This table has some 74,000 clones, about 87% appearing once. The source is an adult with an advanced solid tumor such as melanoma, head and neck, liver or kidney cancer. Material: CD4+ or CD8+ T cells sorted from blood, obtained in a trial of the OX40 agonist ivuxolimab.

CDR3 in DNA: TGTGCCAGCAGACCCCCGGGACAGGGCTCCTACGAGCAGTACTTC. Amino acid sequence: CASRPPGQGSYEQYF. V usage is TRBV6-5 and J usage is TRBJ2-7, with 9 bases aligning to TRBD1. Germline lookup yields CDR1 MNHEY and CDR2 SVGAGI. V shed 6 bases, J shed 0 bases, and the junction held 6 bases outside the gene matches. This CDR3 comprises 15 residues.